This record looks at one T cell receptor beta chain sequence and its context. Its antigen is still unknown. The CDR3 goes on 3 residues after the read ends, and that part is filled in from the germline J gene. The data were obtained in a study of T cells in women clearing cervical HPV infection. Points from the study as a whole: Repertoire richness, not evenness, was significantly elevated in CIN3+ cases versus controls.

Trimming took 6 bases from V and 2 from J, leaving 11 bases between them. This CDR3 contains 14 residues. Germline V gives CDR1 LNHDA, CDR2 SQIVND (reference sequence). Using immunoSEQ multiplex PCR, the repertoire was profiled, and TCRdb retains in-frame clones only, with some absent. The listing records roughly 22,000 clones. Sequencing was performed on blood buffy coat. The sequence came from a woman between 18 and 70 years old with a cervical HPV16 infection that either progressed to CIN3+ or cleared (not recorded which). The V call is TRBV19, the J call TRBJ1-5, with D possibly TRBD1 on 6 matching bases. CDR3 bases read: TGTGCCAGTAGGTCCAGGGGTGGCAATCAGCCC. Translation: CASRSRGGNQP. The CDR3 reads in full as CASRSRGGNQPQHF.